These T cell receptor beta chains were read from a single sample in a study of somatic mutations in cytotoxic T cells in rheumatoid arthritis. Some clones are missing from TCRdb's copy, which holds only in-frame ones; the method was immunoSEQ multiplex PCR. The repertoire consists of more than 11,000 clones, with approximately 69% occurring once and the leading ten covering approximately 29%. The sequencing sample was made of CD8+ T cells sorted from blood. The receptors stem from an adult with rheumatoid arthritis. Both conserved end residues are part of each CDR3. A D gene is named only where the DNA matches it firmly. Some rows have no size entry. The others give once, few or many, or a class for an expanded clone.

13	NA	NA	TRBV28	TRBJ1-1	CASIEGTVTEAFF	TGTGCCAGCATAGAGGGGACGGTCACTGAAGCTTTCTTT
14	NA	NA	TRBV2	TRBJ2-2	CASIRRGGTGELFF	TGTGCCAGCATCCGAAGGGGTGGGACCGGGGAGCTGTTTTTT
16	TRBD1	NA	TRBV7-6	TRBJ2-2	CASRSPRQGDTGELFF	TGTGCCAGCAGATCCCCCCGACAGGGGGATACCGGGGAGCTGTTTTTT
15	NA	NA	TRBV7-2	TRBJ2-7	CASSRDVLSSYEQYF	TGTGCCAGCAGCAGGGACGTACTGAGCTCCTACGAGCAGTACTTC
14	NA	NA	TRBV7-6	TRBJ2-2	CASSLTGGTGELFF	TGTGCCAGCAGCTTAACCGGTGGAACCGGGGAGCTGTTTTTT
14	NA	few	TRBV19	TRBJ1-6	CASSSGGDYSPLHF	TGTGCCAGTAGTTCCGGGGGCGATTATTCACCCCTCCACTTT
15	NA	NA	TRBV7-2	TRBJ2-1	CATSGGGPRRHEQFF	TGTGCTACCAGCGGCGGGGGCCCTAGGAGGCATGAGCAGTTCTTC
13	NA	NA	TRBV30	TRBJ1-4	CASLDGRKHGLFF	TGTGCCTCCCTCGACGGGCGGAAACACGGACTGTTTTTT
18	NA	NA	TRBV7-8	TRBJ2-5	CASSLDLVGRRPRETQYF	TGTGCCAGCAGCTTAGATTTGGTAGGGCGACGGCCCCGGGAGACCCAGTACTTC
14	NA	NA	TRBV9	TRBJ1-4	CASSEGGGEEKLFF	TGTGCCAGCAGTGAGGGGGGAGGAGAGGAAAAACTGTTTTTT
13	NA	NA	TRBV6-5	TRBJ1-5	CASSYSISQPQHF	TGTGCCAGCAGTTACTCGATTTCTCAGCCCCAGCATTTT